This T cell receptor beta chain was recovered during a study of PD-L1 blockade in urothelial cancer. Background on the study: Before enrollment, 0 to 3 chemotherapy regimens had been given to patients.

Clones were read by immunoSEQ multiplex PCR, and TCRdb kept only the in-frame ones, dropping some. The sample yields about 83,000 clones, roughly 87% seen once. Each patient's cancer was a locally advanced or metastatic urothelial carcinoma. For this clone: Antigen unknown.

The CDR3 length is 19 residues. Germline V CDR1 and CDR2: LGHNA, YNFKEQ. V was clipped by 0 bases and J by 1 base, with 22 bases between them. Study results and caveats: Prediction of better survival came from below-median pretreatment blood TCR clonality.

The J gene is TRBJ2-7, the V gene TRBV4-2; tentatively, D is TRBD1 (7 bases). This specimen was PBMCs, taken around atezolizumab (anti-PD-L1) treatment. The sequence was obtained from a woman aged 70 to 79 with urothelial cancer. The CDR3 DNA follows: TGTGCCAGCAGCCAAGATTTACCGGCGGGACAGAGTTTTTCCTACGAGCAGTACTTC. Its translation: CASSQDLPAGQSFSYEQYF.